Below, 10 T cell receptor beta chains from the same sample are listed, as sequenced in a study of blood T cell repertoires in COVID-19. The data were produced by immunoSEQ multiplex PCR, yet TCRdb's version contains in-frame clones alone and is incomplete. The sample shows about 130,000 clones, more than 70% of them seen only once. The sample was peripheral blood. These receptor sequences come from a woman of 80 years or more with COVID-19, enrolled during active disease.

The V gene is TRBV9, the J gene TRBJ1-4; D gene uncertain. V shed 3 bases and J shed 4 bases, with 13 bases lying between them. This CDR3 has 15 residues. Germline V gene sequence: CDR1 SGDLS, CDR2 YYNGEE. CDR3 sequence: CASSATDGYNEKLFF. CDR3 sequence (DNA): TGTGCCAGCAGCGCCACAGACGGCTATAATGAAAAACTGTTTTTT.

This chain connects TRBV6-6 to TRBJ1-1; 10 bases agree with TRBD1. The CDR3 totals 16 residues. V lost 6 bases and J lost 1; bases outside the gene matches: 8. Germline V gene lookup returns CDR1 MNHNY and CDR2 SVGAGI (reference sequence). The CDR3, as DNA: TGTGCCAGCAGCGTGGGACAGGGGATAGGGAACACTGAAGCTTTCTTT. This encodes CASSVGQGIGNTEAFF.

The V gene is TRBV19, the J gene TRBJ2-2; 8 nucleotides match TRBD1. The germline CDR1 and CDR2 sequences are LNHDA and SQIVND (reference sequence). This CDR3 has 14 amino acids. Trimming took 8 bases from V and 4 from J; bases not matched to a gene: 6. The CDR3 nucleotides read TGTGCCAGTTTTCCTCAGGGGGCCACCGGGGAGCTGTTTTTT. This encodes CASFPQGATGELFF.

J is TRBJ1-2 and V is TRBV3-1 (or the pseudogene TRBV3-2); a possible D gene is TRBD1 (6 bases). V dropped 6 bases and J dropped 3 bases, with 11 bases sitting between them. CDR1 is LGHDT and CDR2 is YNNKEL in the germline V gene (reference sequence). This CDR3 region has 13 residues. The CDR3 sequence: CASSFAGDYGYTF. In DNA form, the CDR3 reads TGTGCCAGCAGTTTCGCAGGGGACTATGGCTACACCTTC.

The chain employs TRBV7-2 and TRBJ2-2; TRBD1 aligns across 12 bases. The J segment lost 4 bases and the V segment lost 2 bases, leaving 11 bases of the junction unmatched. There are 19 residues in the CDR3. Germline V gene sequence: CDR1 SGHTA, CDR2 FQGNSA. CDR3 region: CASSLSLRDRGLGTGELFF. CDR3 DNA sequence: TGTGCCAGCAGCTTAAGTCTAAGGGACAGGGGGCTAGGCACCGGGGAGCTGTTTTTT.

The chain employs TRBV19 and TRBJ1-5; D possibly corresponds to TRBD1 (6 bases). Trimming stripped 9 bases from V and 6 bases from J, with 15 bases between. Germline CDR1 LNHDA, CDR2 SQIVND (reference sequence). The CDR3 contains 13 residues. CDR3 sequence (DNA): TGTGCCAGCGGACAGAATCTTGTTCAGCCCCAGCATTTT. Protein: CASGQNLVQPQHF.

This chain connects TRBV6-5 to TRBJ2-2; D might be TRBD2 (6 bases). This CDR3 region has 16 residues. V shed 0 bases and J shed 0 bases, with 8 bases lying between them. In germline, CDR1 is MNHEY, CDR2 SVGAGI. The CDR3 nucleotides read TGTGCCAGCAGTTACTCTAGCGGATCGAACACCGGGGAGCTGTTTTTT. Its translation is CASSYSSGSNTGELFF.

As regards this clone: The same CDR3 is also encoded by other DNA sequences in this sample. The chain joins TRBV18 to TRBJ2-7; the match to TRBD1 covers 9 bases. This CDR3 comprises 14 residues. Germline loops: CDR1 KGHSH, CDR2 LQKENI. V trimming: 3 bases; J trimming: 1 base; junction bases outside the gene matches: 1. CDR3 nucleotides: TGTGCCAGCTCACCGGGACAGGGTTCCTACGAGCAGTACTTC. Amino acid sequence: CASSPGQGSYEQYF. Variable domain in full (rest from reference TRBV18 and TRBJ2-7): NAGVMQNPRHLVRRRGQEARLRCSPMKGHSHVYWYRQLPEEGLKFMVYLQKENIIDESGMPKERFSAEFPKEGPSILRIQQVVRGDSAAYFCASSPGQGSYEQYFGPGTRLTVT.

The chain links TRBV15 to TRBJ2-5; TRBD1 aligns across 9 bases. CDR1 and CDR2 (germline): LNHNV, YYDKDF (reference sequence). The V segment lost 2 bases and the J segment 7 bases; nucleotides outside the gene matches: 8. The CDR3 runs to 15 residues. The CDR3 nucleotides read TGTGCCACCAGCAGAACGACAGGGGGAGAGGGGACCCAGTACTTC. Its translation: CATSRTTGGEGTQYF.

In this sample, this clone turned up once. The chain carries TRBV9 and TRBJ2-2, with 9 bases matching TRBD1. V shed 2 bases and J 4 bases; nucleotides not matched to a gene: 3. CDR3 size: 15 residues. Germline loops: CDR1 SGDLS, CDR2 YYNGEE. The CDR3 DNA sequence: TGTGCCAGCAGCGTTGAGACAGGGGGCACCGGGGAGCTGTTTTTT. The encoded protein is CASSVETGGTGELFF.